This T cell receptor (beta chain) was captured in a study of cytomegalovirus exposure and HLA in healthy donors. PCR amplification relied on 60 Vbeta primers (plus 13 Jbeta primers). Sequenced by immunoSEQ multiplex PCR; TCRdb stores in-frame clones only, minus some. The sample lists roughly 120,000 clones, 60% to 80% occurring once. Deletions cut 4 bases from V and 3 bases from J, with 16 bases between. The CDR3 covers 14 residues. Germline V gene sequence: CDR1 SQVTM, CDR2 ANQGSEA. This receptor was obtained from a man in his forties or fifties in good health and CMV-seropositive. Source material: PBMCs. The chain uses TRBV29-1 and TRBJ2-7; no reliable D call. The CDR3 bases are TGCAGCGTTGCCGAACTGTCCTCACTCTACGAGCAGTACTTC. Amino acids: CSVAELSSLYEQYF.